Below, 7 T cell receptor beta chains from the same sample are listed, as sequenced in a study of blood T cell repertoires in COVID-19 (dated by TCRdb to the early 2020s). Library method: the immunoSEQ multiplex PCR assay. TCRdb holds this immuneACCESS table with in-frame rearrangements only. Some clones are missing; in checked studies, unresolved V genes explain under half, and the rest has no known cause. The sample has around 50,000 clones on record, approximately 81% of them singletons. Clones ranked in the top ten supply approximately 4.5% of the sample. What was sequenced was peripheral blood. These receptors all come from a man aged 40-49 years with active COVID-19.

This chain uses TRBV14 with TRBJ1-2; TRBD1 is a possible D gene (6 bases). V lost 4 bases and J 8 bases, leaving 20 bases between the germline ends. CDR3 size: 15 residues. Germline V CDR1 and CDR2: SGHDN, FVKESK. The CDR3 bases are TGTGCCAGCAGCCGGGACACGTCCTATGTTAAGGGCTACACCTTC. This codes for CASSRDTSYVKGYTF.

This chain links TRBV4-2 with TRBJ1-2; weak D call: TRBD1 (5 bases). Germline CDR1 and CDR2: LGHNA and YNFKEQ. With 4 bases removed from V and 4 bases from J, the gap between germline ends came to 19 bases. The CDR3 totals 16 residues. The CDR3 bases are TGTGCCAGCAGCCCACCTATTCGGGGGGTCGCCTATGGCTACACCTTC. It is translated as CASSPPIRGVAYGYTF.

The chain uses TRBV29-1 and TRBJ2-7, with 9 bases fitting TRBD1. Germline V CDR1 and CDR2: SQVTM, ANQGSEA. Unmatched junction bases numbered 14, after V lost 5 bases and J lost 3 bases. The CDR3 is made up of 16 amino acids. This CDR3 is CSVLGQGLQESYEQYF. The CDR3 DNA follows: TGCAGCGTTCTAGGACAGGGGCTACAAGAAAGCTACGAGCAGTACTTC.

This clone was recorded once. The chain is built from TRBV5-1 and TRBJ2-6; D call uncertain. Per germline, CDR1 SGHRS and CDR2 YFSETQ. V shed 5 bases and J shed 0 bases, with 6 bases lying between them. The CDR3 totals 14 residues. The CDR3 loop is CASRLNSGANVLTF. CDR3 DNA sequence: TGCGCCAGCAGACTCAACTCTGGGGCCAACGTCCTGACTTTC.

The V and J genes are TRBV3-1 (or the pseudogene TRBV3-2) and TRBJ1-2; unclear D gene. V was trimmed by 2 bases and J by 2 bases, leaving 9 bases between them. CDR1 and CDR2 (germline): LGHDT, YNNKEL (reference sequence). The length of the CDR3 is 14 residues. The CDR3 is CASSQRRQNYGYTF. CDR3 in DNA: TGTGCCAGCAGCCAACGGAGGCAGAACTATGGCTACACCTTC.

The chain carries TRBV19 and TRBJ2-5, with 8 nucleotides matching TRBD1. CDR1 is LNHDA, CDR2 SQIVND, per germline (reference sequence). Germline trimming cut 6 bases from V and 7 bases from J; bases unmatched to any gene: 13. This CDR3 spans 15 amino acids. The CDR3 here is CASRGDRYGEGTQYF. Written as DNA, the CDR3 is TGTGCCAGTAGGGGGGACAGGTACGGAGAAGGGACCCAGTACTTC.

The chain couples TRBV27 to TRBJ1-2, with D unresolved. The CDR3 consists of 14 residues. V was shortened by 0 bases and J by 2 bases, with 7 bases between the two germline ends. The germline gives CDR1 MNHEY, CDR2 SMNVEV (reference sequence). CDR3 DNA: TGTGCCAGCAGTTTATCGAAACAGAACTATGGCTACACCTTC. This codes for CASSLSKQNYGYTF.